In this sample, the clone carrying this TCR beta chain turned up a few times. What it recognizes is unknown. This entry comes from a study of T cells after yellow fever vaccination. V was cut by 5 bases and J by 7 bases, with 17 bases left in between. Germline CDR1 and CDR2: DFQATT and SNEGSKA (reference sequence). The CDR3 has 14 residues. Whole-study results and caveats: FACS-sorted repertoires might harbor abundant contaminating clonotypes from the bulk population.

TCRdb recomputed calls from the 5' RACE reads with MiXCR, one row per CDR3 protein. The table shows 500,000 to 650,000 distinct CDR3 sequences, with approximately 13% occurring only once. Source: PBMCs, taken on the day of the yellow fever booster vaccination. The chain uses TRBV20-1 and TRBJ1-4; perhaps TRBD1 as D (5 bases). The clonotype was recovered from a man in his thirties or forties who received the YFV17D yellow fever vaccine. The CDR3, as DNA: TGCAGTGCTGGGTGGGGGGGTCTACCTGAAAAACTGTTTTTT. As protein: CSAGWGGLPEKLFF.